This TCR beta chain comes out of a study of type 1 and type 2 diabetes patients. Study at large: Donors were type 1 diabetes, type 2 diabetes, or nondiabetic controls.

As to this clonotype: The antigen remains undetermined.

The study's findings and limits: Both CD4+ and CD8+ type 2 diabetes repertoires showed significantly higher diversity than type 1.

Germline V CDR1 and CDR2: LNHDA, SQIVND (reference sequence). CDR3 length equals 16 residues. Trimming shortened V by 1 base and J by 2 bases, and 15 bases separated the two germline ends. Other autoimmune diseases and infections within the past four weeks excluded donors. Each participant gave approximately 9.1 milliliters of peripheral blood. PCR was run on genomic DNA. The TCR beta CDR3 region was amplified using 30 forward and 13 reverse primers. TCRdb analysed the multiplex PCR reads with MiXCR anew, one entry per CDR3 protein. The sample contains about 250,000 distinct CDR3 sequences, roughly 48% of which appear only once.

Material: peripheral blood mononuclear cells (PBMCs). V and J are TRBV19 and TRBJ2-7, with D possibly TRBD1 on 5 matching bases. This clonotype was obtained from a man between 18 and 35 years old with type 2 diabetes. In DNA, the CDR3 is TGTGCCAGTAGTATAGGGGGCTTCGACGGTGCCTACGAGCAGTACTTC. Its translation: CASSIGGFDGAYEQYF.